Shown below are 17 T cell receptor beta chains from a single sample sequenced in a study of beta chain features in type 1 diabetes. Sequencing targeted expressed TCRB transcripts, as all isolated RNA had been reverse transcribed. The method was immunoSEQ multiplex PCR; TCRdb's version includes in-frame clones alone and lacks a portion of them. The sample consists of about 900,000 clones, about a sixth of them appearing once. Sequences were obtained from naive CD4+ T cells from blood. All receptors come from a woman younger than 35 in good health.

The chain couples TRBV18 to TRBJ2-4, with D unresolved. The V gene lost 3 bases and the J gene lost 8 bases, with 14 bases spanning the gap. Germline CDR1 KGHSH, CDR2 LQKENI. The CDR3 runs to 14 residues. The CDR3 protein is CASSPLDLVDIQYF. The CDR3 bases are TGTGCCAGCTCACCCTTGGACCTGGTGGACATTCAGTACTTC. Together with reference TRBV18 and TRBJ2-4, the CDR3 gives the full variable domain: NAGVMQNPRHLVRRRGQEARLRCSPMKGHSHVYWYRQLPEEGLKFMVYLQKENIIDESGMPKERFSAEFPKEGPSILRIQQVVRGDSAAYFCASSPLDLVDIQYFGAGTRLSVL.

This clone was counted only a few times. The chain links TRBV5-1 to TRBJ1-3; no reliable D call. This CDR3 region has 15 residues. With 5 bases removed from V and 4 bases from J, the gap between germline ends came to 16 bases. Germline CDR1 is SGHRS and CDR2 is YFSETQ. In DNA form, the CDR3 reads TGCGCCAGCAGTCCCGGACTCTTCGGGGGAAACACCATATATTTT. Translation: CASSPGLFGGNTIYF.

The chain is built from TRBV6-5 and TRBJ1-1, with 7 bases lining up with TRBD1. The germline V gene encodes CDR1 MNHEY and CDR2 SVGAGI. The V and J ends lost 6 bases and 0 bases, in that order; junction bases with no gene match: 4. CDR3 length: 14 amino acids. The DNA for the CDR3 is TGTGCCAGCAGCCGGGGACAGCTGAACACTGAAGCTTTCTTT. Protein: CASSRGQLNTEAFF.

The chain uses TRBV9 and TRBJ2-1; D unclear. Deletions cut 4 bases from V and 5 bases from J, with 19 bases between. The CDR3 spans 16 residues. Looked up from germline, CDR1 is SGDLS and CDR2 is YYNGEE. The CDR3 nucleotides are TGTGCCAGCAGCAACCCGATCATGGACGGTGACAATGAGCAGTTCTTC. This encodes CASSNPIMDGDNEQFF.

The V call is TRBV10-3, the J call TRBJ2-3; 11 bases line up with TRBD2. V shed 0 bases, J shed 7 bases, and the junction held 3 bases outside the gene matches. This CDR3 is 15 amino acids long. Germline values: CDR1 ENHRY, CDR2 SYGVKD. DNA for the CDR3: TGTGCCATCAGTGAGTCCACTAGCGGGGGTAATACGCAGTATTTT. Its protein is CAISESTSGGNTQYF.

This clone was found a few times. The sample contains more than one DNA sequence encoding this CDR3. The chain is built from TRBV7-2 and TRBJ2-7; D may be TRBD1 (5 bases). Germline V lookup: CDR1 SGHTA, CDR2 FQGNSA. The CDR3 totals 15 residues. V gave up 1 base and J gave up 2 bases, with 12 bases separating them. CDR3 sequence reads: CASSLVQGTTYEQYF. Written as DNA, the CDR3 is TGTGCCAGCAGCTTAGTCCAGGGAACTACCTACGAGCAGTACTTC.

The chain has TRBV7-2 and TRBJ2-2; weak D call: TRBD1 (6 bases). The CDR3 is 14 residues long. Looked up from germline, CDR1 is SGHTA and CDR2 is FQGNSA. Trimming removed 8 bases at V and 4 bases at J, with 14 bases between. The CDR3 nucleotides read TGTGCCAGCGCCACAGGGCCGAGCACCGGGGAGCTGTTTTTT. Protein product: CASATGPSTGELFF. The whole variable domain, remainder taken from reference TRBV7-2 and TRBJ2-2, is GAGVSQSPSNKVTEKGKDVELRCDPISGHTALYWYRQSLGQGLEFLIYFQGNSAPDKSGLPSDRFSAERTGGSVSTLTIQRTQQEDSAVYLCASATGPSTGELFFGEGSRLTVL.

V and J are TRBV9 and TRBJ2-1; 12 bases match TRBD2. CDR1 is SGDLS and CDR2 is YYNGEE in the germline V gene. The J segment lost 4 bases and the V segment lost 2 bases, leaving 4 bases of the junction unmatched. The CDR3 extends over 16 amino acids. The CDR3 region is CASSVSGTSGYNEQFF. The CDR3 DNA follows: TGTGCCAGCAGCGTCTCCGGGACTAGCGGGTACAATGAGCAGTTCTTC.

The chain carries TRBV5-1 and TRBJ2-1; D uncertain. V dropped 4 bases and J dropped 0 bases, with 14 bases sitting between them. The CDR3 extends over 16 amino acids. Germline V gene sequence: CDR1 SGHRS, CDR2 YFSETQ. The CDR3 DNA follows: TGCGCCAGCAGCCGCCGCGCGGCAGGCTCCTACAATGAGCAGTTCTTC. Protein sequence: CASSRRAAGSYNEQFF.

This clone has just a few counts. V usage is TRBV6-5 and J usage is TRBJ2-5, with 8 bases lining up with TRBD1. This CDR3 region has 13 residues. Germline V CDR1 and CDR2: MNHEY, SVGAGI. Trimming removed 4 bases from V and 6 bases from J; junction bases left unmatched: 4. CDR3 DNA: TGTGCCAGCAGTTGGGGACAGGCCAAGACCCAGTACTTC. Its translation: CASSWGQAKTQYF.

The chain employs TRBV7-2 and TRBJ1-1; D not resolved. Germline CDR1 reads SGHTA; CDR2 reads FQGNSA. This CDR3 spans 16 amino acids. Trimming removed 5 bases from V and 6 bases from J, with 22 bases in between. This CDR3 is CASSRNPTMRSAEAFF. In nucleotides, the CDR3 is TGTGCCAGCAGCCGCAATCCGACTATGAGGAGTGCTGAAGCTTTCTTT.

As DNA, the CDR3 is TGTGCCAGCAGCGCCGGGGTTTGGGAGACCCAGTACTTC. This translates into CASSAGVWETQYF. This chain links TRBV9 with TRBJ2-5; D may be TRBD2 (5 bases). Per the germline V gene, CDR1 is SGDLS and CDR2 is YYNGEE. The ends were cut back, 3 bases at V and 5 bases at J, with 11 bases in the middle. The CDR3 consists of 13 residues.

The gene calls are TRBV5-1 and TRBJ2-7; the match to TRBD2 covers 11 bases. In germline, CDR1 is SGHRS, CDR2 YFSETQ. J lost 1 base, V lost 5 bases, and 5 bases had no gene match. The CDR3 sequence is 15 residues long. The CDR3: CASSPGLAVSYEQYF. CDR3 DNA: TGCGCCAGCAGTCCGGGACTAGCGGTATCCTACGAGCAGTACTTC.

The chain carries TRBV28 and TRBJ1-2; D is undetermined. The CDR3 length is 18 residues. CDR1 MDHEN and CDR2 SYDVKM come from the germline V gene. V shed 4 bases and J shed 0 bases, with 21 bases lying between them. The DNA for the CDR3 is TGTGCCAGCAGTTCCTACTACGCCTCAGGAGACTCTAACTATGGCTACACCTTC. Translation gives CASSSYYASGDSNYGYTF.

This chain links TRBV20-1 with TRBJ2-7; D is undetermined. V was clipped by 6 bases and J by 5 bases, with 8 bases between them. Germline CDR1 DFQATT, CDR2 SNEGSKA (reference sequence). The CDR3 is made up of 10 amino acids. This CDR3 reads CSATPHEQYF. CDR3 coding DNA: TGCAGTGCCACCCCCCACGAGCAGTACTTC.

The rearrangement joins TRBV18 to TRBJ2-7; TRBD2 agrees at 7 bases. Germline V lookup: CDR1 KGHSH, CDR2 LQKENI. The CDR3 loop spans 15 amino acids. Losses at the gene ends were 4 bases for V and 2 bases for J; bases not matched to a gene: 8. The CDR3 coding sequence is TGTGCCAGCTCACTCGGGGATCTAGCGGCCTACGAGCAGTACTTC. Protein: CASSLGDLAAYEQYF.

The chain is built from TRBV4-1 and TRBJ2-3; TRBD1 aligns across 8 bases. With V trimmed by 1 base and J by 4 bases, 4 bases remained unmatched. From germline, CDR1 is MGHRA and CDR2 YSYEKL. The CDR3 contains 15 residues. DNA of the CDR3: TGCGCCAGCAGCCAAGCAGACAGGGGCGCAGATACGCAGTATTTT. Its protein is CASSQADRGADTQYF.